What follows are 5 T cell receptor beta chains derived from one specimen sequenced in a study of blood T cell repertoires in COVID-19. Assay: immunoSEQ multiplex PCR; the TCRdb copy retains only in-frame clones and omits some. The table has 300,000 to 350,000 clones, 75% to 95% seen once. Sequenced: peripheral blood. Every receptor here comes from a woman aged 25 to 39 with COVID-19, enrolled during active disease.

The CDR3 coding sequence is TGTGCCACCCGACAGGCCATCTACGAGCAGTACTTC. Its protein product is CATRQAIYEQYF. This sequence joins TRBV2 and TRBJ2-7; D is perhaps TRBD1 (6 bases). This CDR3 comprises 12 residues. Germline values: CDR1 SNHLY, CDR2 FYNNEI. Trimming removed 10 bases from V and 3 bases from J, with 13 bases in between.

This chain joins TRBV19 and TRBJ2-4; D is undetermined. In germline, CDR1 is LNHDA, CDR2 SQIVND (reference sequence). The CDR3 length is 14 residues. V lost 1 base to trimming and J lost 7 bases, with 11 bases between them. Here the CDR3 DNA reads TGTGCCAGTAGTATAGTAAGAGTATTCAACATTCAGTACTTC. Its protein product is CASSIVRVFNIQYF.

CDR3 bases: TGCAGCGTTGAAGGTGGGGAGGGAGAGTCTCAAGAGACCCAGTACTTC. Amino acids: CSVEGGEGESQETQYF. The chain carries TRBV29-1 and TRBJ2-5, with 7 positions matching TRBD2. Germline CDR1 SQVTM, CDR2 ANQGSEA. The ends lost 1 base at V and 2 bases at J; junction bases unmatched: 10. The CDR3 runs to 16 residues.

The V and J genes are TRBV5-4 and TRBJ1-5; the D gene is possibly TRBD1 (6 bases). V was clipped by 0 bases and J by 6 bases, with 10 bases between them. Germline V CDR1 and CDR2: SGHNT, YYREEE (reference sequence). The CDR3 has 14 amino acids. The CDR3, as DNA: TGTGCCAGCAGCTTGGACCAGGGGAGTCAGCCCCAGCATTTT. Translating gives CASSLDQGSQPQHF.

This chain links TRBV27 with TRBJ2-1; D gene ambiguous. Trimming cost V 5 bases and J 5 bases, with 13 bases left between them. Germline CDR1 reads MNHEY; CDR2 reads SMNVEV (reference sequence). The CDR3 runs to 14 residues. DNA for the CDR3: TGTGCCAGCAGTGTTTTCATTAGTGACAATGAGCAGTTCTTC. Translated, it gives CASSVFISDNEQFF.